A selection of T cell receptor beta chains follows, all from one sample in a study of blood T cells in healthy people across ages. TCRdb used MiXCR to reprocess the 5' RACE reads, holding one entry per CDR3 protein. Of 1.5 million or so distinct CDR3 sequences listed, approximately 42% are singletons. Material for sequencing was blood. All receptors derive from a woman aged 18-30 years in good health. Both conserved end residues are part of each CDR3. A D gene is named only where the DNA matches it firmly. Clone size is shown for a subset of rows, as once, few, many or a class of expanded clone.

abundance | j_gene | v_gene | d_gene | CDR3nt | CDR3aa
NA | TRBJ1-3 | TRBV7-9 | TRBD1 | TGTGCCAGCAGCCCGAGGACAGGGTGGAAATCTGGAAACACCATATATTTT | CASSPRTGWKSGNTIYF
NA | TRBJ1-1 | TRBV14 | NA | TGTGCCAGCAGCCGGGGGGTAAAGACTGAAGCTTTCTTT | CASSRGVKTEAFF
NA | TRBJ2-3 | TRBV10-3 | NA | TGTGCCATCAGTGGCAGCCGCACAGATACGCAGTATTTT | CAISGSRTDTQYF
few | TRBJ1-3 | TRBV27 | NA | TGTGCCAGCAGTTTAATGGGGGTCGCCGGAAACACCATATATTTT | CASSLMGVAGNTIYF
NA | TRBJ1-2 | TRBV20-1 | NA | TGCAGTGCTAGCGACAGACATTTTGACTATGGTTACACCTTC | CSASDRHFDYGYTF
NA | TRBJ2-7 | TRBV7-2 | TRBD2 | TGTGCCAGCAGCTTAAGGGGCTCGGGGGGGCTCTACGAGCAGTACTTC | CASSLRGSGGLYEQYF
NA | TRBJ2-4 | TRBV28 | NA | TGTGCCAGCAGGACATCCGGGACTGCTAAAAACATTCAGTACTTC | CASRTSGTAKNIQYF
few | TRBJ1-2 | TRBV7-9 | TRBD1 | TGTGCCAGCAGCTCCCCAGGGGGCCTCGGAGGCTACACCTTC | CASSSPGGLGGYTF
few | TRBJ2-7 | TRBV29-1 | TRBD2 | TGCAGCGTTGGGACTAGCGAAGACTACGAGCAGTACTTC | CSVGTSEDYEQYF
few | TRBJ2-7 | TRBV7-2 | NA | TGTGCCAGCAGCTTAGTGGTCTACAGGCACTCCTACGAGCAGTACTTC | CASSLVVYRHSYEQYF
few | TRBJ1-6 | TRBV20-1 | NA | TGCAGTGCTAGCGTAGACGGGAATTCACCCCTCCACTTT | CSASVDGNSPLHF
few | TRBJ1-1 | TRBV20-1 | NA | TGCAGTGCTAGGTCCCAGGGTGTTGAAGCTTTCTTT | CSARSQGVEAFF
NA | TRBJ2-1 | TRBV5-1 | TRBD2 | TGCGCCAGCAGCTTTGCTCTAGCGGGATGGGGTGAGCAGTTCTTC | CASSFALAGWGEQFF
NA | TRBJ2-7 | TRBV25-1 | TRBD2 | TGTGCCAGCAGCGGCGGGGGACCCGGCGTTCACTACGAGCAGTACTTC | CASSGGGPGVHYEQYF
NA | TRBJ1-1 | TRBV11-2 | NA | TGTGCCAGCAGCAATCTCGCCCGGGGGGGGAACACTGAAGCTTTCTTT | CASSNLARGGNTEAFF
NA | TRBJ1-1 | TRBV24-1 | NA | TGTGCCACCAGAAATACAGACCGTAACACTGAAGCTTTCTTT | CATRNTDRNTEAFF
NA | TRBJ2-5 | TRBV2 | NA | TGTGCCAGCGACAGAGAGAAGACCCAGTACTTC | CASDREKTQYF